This T cell receptor (beta chain) originates from a study of beta chain features in type 1 diabetes. Per donor, one heparinised blood draw averaged approximately 110 mL. Expressed TCRB transcripts were sequenced because the isolated RNA had all been reverse transcribed beforehand. Naive, central memory and regulatory T cell samples averaged roughly 3.7 million immunoSEQ reads each. Assay used: immunoSEQ multiplex PCR; TCRdb lists only in-frame clones, some missing. The sample consists of a few hundred thousand clones, over 8.5% of them appearing once. This CDR3 contains 14 residues. The germline V gene encodes CDR1 SGHVS and CDR2 FQNEAQ. Trimming left V 2 bases short and J 4 bases short, with 11 bases between. Study observations and caveats: In all four CD4+ subsets, TCRB CDR3 length was significantly, moderately reduced in type 1 diabetes. PCR might pick shorter templates more often, in the same way for patients and controls.

This clone has ten or more counts. Its antigen remains unknown. The receptor's source is a young man with type 1 diabetes. Sequenced: central memory CD4+ T cells from blood. The chain uses TRBV7-8 and TRBJ1-2; tentatively, D is TRBD1 (5 bases). The CDR3 DNA reads as TGTGCCAGCAGCTTACAGGGCCAGGCCTATGGCTACACCTTC. The encoded protein is CASSLQGQAYGYTF.